The clone carrying this T cell receptor beta chain was observed a handful of times. What it binds is not known. The CDR3 runs 13 residues. Germline lookup yields CDR1 SGHTA and CDR2 FQGNSA. Trimming took off 5 bases at V and 6 bases at J, with 12 bases between the two ends. The data stem from a study of T cells after yellow fever vaccination. Study-level points and caveats: When the response was secondary, it was weaker but reached its peak faster, day 5 versus 15. The presence of abundant clonotypes contaminating from the bulk population was possible in FACS-sorted repertoires.

Universal primer sites and UMIs were introduced during 5'RACE template-switching synthesis of TCR cDNA. Each CDR3 protein gets one entry after TCRdb re-called the 5' RACE reads with MiXCR. Here the sample spans 200,000 to 250,000 distinct CDR3 sequences, less than 9% being singletons. The source material was CD4+ T cells sorted from PBMCs, sampled 15 days after the yellow fever booster vaccination. The TCR originated in a young man who received the YFV17D yellow fever vaccine. The chain recombines TRBV7-2 with TRBJ2-3; unclear D gene. In DNA, the CDR3 is TGTGCCAGCAGCAAATACTCAACTGATACGCAGTATTTT. This translates into CASSKYSTDTQYF.